Following are 24 T cell receptor beta chains from one sample sequenced in a study of cytomegalovirus exposure and HLA in healthy donors. TCRdb's copy holds only in-frame clones and misses some; the assay was immunoSEQ multiplex PCR. Here the sample spans some 45,000 clones, about 94% being singletons. The sample consisted of PBMCs. These receptors came from a man younger than 35 in good health and CMV-seronegative.

This clone was observed once. The V call is TRBV7-2, the J call TRBJ1-2; TRBD1 matches 7 bases. The CDR3 has 15 residues. Losses at the gene ends were 4 bases for V and 4 bases for J; bases not matched to a gene: 9. The germline gives CDR1 SGHTA, CDR2 FQGNSA. The DNA of the CDR3 is TGTGCCAGCAGCTATGGAGGGGGCGAAATCTATGGCTACACCTTC. This codes for CASSYGGGEIYGYTF.

The chain uses TRBV6-5 and TRBJ1-2, with unresolved D. Per the germline V gene, CDR1 is MNHEY and CDR2 is SVGAGI. CDR3 size: 12 residues. Deletions cut 5 bases from V and 7 bases from J, with 11 bases between. The CDR3 reads CASSALQTGYTF. Written as DNA, the CDR3 is TGTGCCAGCAGTGCCTTACAGACTGGCTACACCTTC.

The chain recombines TRBV10-3 with TRBJ1-5, with no clear D. Trimming shortened V by 2 bases and J by 12 bases, and 20 bases separated the two germline ends. CDR3 length: 15 residues. Looked up from germline, CDR1 is ENHRY and CDR2 is SYGVKD. The CDR3 DNA sequence: TGTGCCATCAGTGAGCGTTTTGGTCTTTCCTTCGGCCAGCATTTT. This encodes CAISERFGLSFGQHF.

The V and J genes are TRBV10-1 and TRBJ1-2; D is possibly TRBD1 (6 bases). CDR3 length equals 12 residues. Germline V gene data show CDR1 as WNHNN and CDR2 as SYGVQD (reference sequence). The V end lost 6 bases, the J end lost 7 bases, and 12 bases lay between the germline ends. The chain's CDR3 is CASRGGATGYTF. The CDR3, as DNA: TGCGCCAGCAGAGGGGGGGCGACTGGCTACACCTTC.

The chain carries TRBV25-1 and TRBJ2-5, with D possibly matching TRBD1 (5 bases). Trimming stripped 3 bases from V and 3 bases from J, with 5 bases between. The CDR3 runs 12 residues. CDR1 is MGHDK and CDR2 is SYGVNS in the germline V gene. The CDR3 spells CASSDREETQYF. DNA for the CDR3: TGTGCCAGCAGTGACAGGGAAGAGACCCAGTACTTC.

This clone was seen once. The V call is TRBV5-1, the J call TRBJ2-1; 9 nucleotides align to TRBD1. Germline CDR1 reads SGHRS; CDR2 reads YFSETQ. The CDR3 is 16 amino acids. V gave up 4 bases and J gave up 8 bases; unmatched junction bases: 13. The CDR3 DNA sequence: TGCGCCAGCAGCCCGGACGCCGGGACAGGGAGCGATGAGCAGTTCTTC. Translation: CASSPDAGTGSDEQFF.

The chain employs TRBV4-3 and TRBJ2-3; weak D call: TRBD2 (6 bases). This CDR3 has 14 amino acids. Germline assignment: CDR1 LGHNA and CDR2 YSLEER. Trimming left V 2 bases short and J 4 bases short, with 10 bases between. The CDR3 reads CASSQLAFPDTQYF. DNA for the CDR3: TGCGCCAGCAGCCAACTAGCGTTTCCAGATACGCAGTATTTT.

The chain carries TRBV21-1 and TRBJ1-2; TRBD1, as called in the table, went unchecked against the DNA. TRBV21-1 corresponds to a pseudogene. This CDR3 is 13 amino acids long. The CDR3 loop is CASRPGGNYGYTF. The CDR3 DNA sequence: TGTGCCAGCAGACCAGGGGGAAACTATGGCTACACCTTC.

The chain is built from TRBV6-1 and TRBJ2-7; 7 nucleotides line up with TRBD2. Germline loops: CDR1 MNHNS, CDR2 SASEGT. The V segment lost 0 bases and the J segment 11 bases; nucleotides outside the gene matches: 4. This CDR3 spans 12 amino acids. The DNA for the CDR3 is TGTGCCAGCAGTGAAGCGAGGAGCGGGGAGTACTTC. Protein product: CASSEARSGEYF.

The chain recombines TRBV19 with TRBJ2-2; 8 nucleotides align to TRBD1. V shed 5 bases and J 0 bases; nucleotides not matched to a gene: 8. In germline, CDR1 is LNHDA, CDR2 SQIVND (reference sequence). This CDR3 is 17 amino acids long. CDR3: CASSRGLGQANTGELFF. CDR3 nucleotides: TGTGCCAGTAGTCGGGGGCTGGGACAGGCGAACACCGGGGAGCTGTTTTTT.

The CDR3 reads CASTPVYGTDTQYF. The DNA of the CDR3 is TGTGCCAGTACACCAGTTTATGGCACAGATACGCAGTATTTT. J is TRBJ2-3 and V is TRBV19; D not certain. The V end lost 7 bases, the J end lost 1 base, and 12 bases lay between the germline ends. Germline lookup yields CDR1 LNHDA and CDR2 SQIVND (reference sequence). The CDR3 extends over 14 amino acids.

This clone occurred once. The rearrangement links TRBV7-9 to TRBJ1-4; 7 bases match TRBD1. The length of the CDR3 is 14 residues. Germline CDR1 and CDR2: SEHNR and FQNEAQ (reference sequence). Unmatched junction bases numbered 9, after V lost 7 bases and J lost 7 bases. The CDR3 coding sequence is TGTGCCAGCACAAGACAGGGATCGTTTGAAAAACTGTTTTTT. This translates into CASTRQGSFEKLFF. The whole variable domain, filled in from reference TRBV7-9 and TRBJ1-4, reads DTGVSQNPRHKITKRGQNVTFRCDPISEHNRLYWYRQTLGQGPEFLTYFQNEAQLEKSRLLSDRFSAERPKGSFSTLEIQRTEQGDSAMYLCASTRQGSFEKLFFGSGTQLSVL.

The chain links TRBV29-1 to TRBJ2-3; 8 bases match TRBD2. Germline loops: CDR1 SQVTM, CDR2 ANQGSEA. This CDR3 contains 15 residues. V lost 5 bases and J lost 2; bases outside the gene matches: 9. The CDR3 DNA is TGCAGCGTTTCCTCCATAGCGGGGACCACAGATACGCAGTATTTT. This gives the protein CSVSSIAGTTDTQYF.

The chain couples TRBV27 to TRBJ2-3, with unresolved D. Germline CDR1 is MNHEY and CDR2 is SMNVEV (reference sequence). The CDR3 is 16 amino acids. V was clipped by 5 bases and J by 0 bases, with 15 bases between them. The CDR3 sequence is CASSPRRRLSTDTQYF. In DNA, the CDR3 is TGTGCCAGCAGTCCGCGGCGGCGCCTTAGCACAGATACGCAGTATTTT.

V gene TRBV20-1 combines with J gene TRBJ1-2; D gene ambiguous. This CDR3 has 11 amino acids. CDR1 is DFQATT and CDR2 is SNEGSKA in the germline V gene (reference sequence). V lost 2 bases to trimming and J lost 7 bases, with 8 bases between them. The DNA of the CDR3 is TGCAGTGCTAGAAGCCCTGGTGGCTACACCTTC. It translates to CSARSPGGYTF.

CDR3 coding DNA: TGCGCCAGCAGCCCCAGGGAGGGCACAGCTGAAGCTTTCTTT. Translated, it gives CASSPREGTAEAFF. This chain links TRBV5-1 with TRBJ1-1, with D possibly being TRBD1 (5 bases). The CDR3 length is 14 residues. Germline lookup yields CDR1 SGHRS and CDR2 YFSETQ. V was cut by 4 bases and J by 6 bases, with 16 bases left in between.

The chain employs TRBV28 and TRBJ1-4, with TRBD1 as a possible D gene (5 bases). Trimming shortened V by 6 bases and J by 1 base, and 15 bases separated the two germline ends. In germline, CDR1 is MDHEN, CDR2 SYDVKM. The CDR3 runs 16 residues. The CDR3 sequence is CASREGTPVTNEKLFF. The CDR3 DNA reads TGTGCCAGCAGGGAGGGGACCCCAGTAACTAATGAAAAACTGTTTTTT.

The gene calls are TRBV5-1 and TRBJ1-5; maybe TRBD1 (5 bases). Germline V gives CDR1 SGHRS, CDR2 YFSETQ. This CDR3 has 15 amino acids. Trimming removed 0 bases at V and 4 bases at J, with 11 bases between. This CDR3 reads CASSLGGGDNQPQHF. CDR3 DNA sequence: TGCGCCAGCAGCTTGGGTGGAGGGGATAATCAGCCCCAGCATTTT. The variable domain in full, completed from reference TRBV5-1 and TRBJ1-5, reads KAGVTQTPRYLIKTRGQQVTLSCSPISGHRSVSWYQQTPGQGLQFLFEYFSETQRNKGNFPGRFSGRQFSNSRSEMNVSTLELGDSALYLCASSLGGGDNQPQHFGDGTRLSIL.

J is TRBJ1-2 and V is TRBV6-5, with TRBD1 identical over 11 bases. The CDR3 covers 15 residues. V dropped 6 bases and J dropped 2; count of bases not matched to a gene: 5. The V gene's germline CDR1 is MNHEY and CDR2 SVGAGI. CDR3 DNA: TGTGCCAGCAGGGGGGACAGGGGGGGCAACTATGGCTACACCTTC. It encodes CASRGDRGGNYGYTF.

The J gene is TRBJ2-5, the V gene TRBV13; D unclear. V lost 2 bases and J lost 2, with 12 bases in between. Germline CDR1 and CDR2: PRHDT and FYEKMQ (reference sequence). The CDR3 is 15 amino acids. In DNA, the CDR3 is TGTGCCAGCAGCTTATCGAAACGAGGACAAGAGACCCAGTACTTC. Protein: CASSLSKRGQETQYF.

This chain connects TRBV4-1 to TRBJ2-1; the D is unclear. The CDR3 extends over 16 amino acids. V lost 1 base to trimming and J lost 0 bases, with 10 bases between them. Germline assignment: CDR1 MGHRA and CDR2 YSYEKL. This CDR3 is CASSQVYSSSYNEQFF. In nucleotides, the CDR3 is TGCGCCAGCAGCCAAGTCTACTCGAGCTCCTACAATGAGCAGTTCTTC.

This clone was recorded only once. V usage is TRBV9 and J usage is TRBJ2-7, with D maybe TRBD1 (7 bases). V dropped 4 bases and J dropped 2 bases, with 19 bases sitting between them. Germline loops: CDR1 SGDLS, CDR2 YYNGEE. This CDR3 comprises 16 residues. CDR3 sequence (DNA): TGTGCCAGCAGCCCAAGGGGGCCTAGCGATGCCTACGAGCAGTACTTC. This codes for CASSPRGPSDAYEQYF.

The chain uses TRBV11-3 and TRBJ1-6; 8 nucleotides align to TRBD1. The CDR3 is 15 amino acids. Germline lookup yields CDR1 SGHNT and CDR2 YENEEA. The J segment lost 6 bases and the V segment lost 5 bases, leaving 6 bases of the junction unmatched. The CDR3 is CASSPRQGSNSPLHF. DNA of the CDR3: TGTGCCAGCAGCCCCCGACAGGGGTCTAATTCACCCCTCCACTTT.

The chain links TRBV12-5 to TRBJ2-1; 9 bases line up with TRBD2. Looked up from germline, CDR1 is LGHNT and CDR2 is FRNRAP. The CDR3 length is 15 residues. V dropped 1 base and J dropped 7; count of bases not matched to a gene: 5. The CDR3 loop is CASGLEPGLANEQFF. CDR3 in DNA: TGTGCTAGTGGTTTGGAACCGGGACTAGCTAATGAGCAGTTCTTC.